These 2 T cell receptor beta chains share one sample of origin, sequenced in a study of read filtering for tumor transcriptome and immune sequencing. This library used roughly 400 ng RNA and molecular barcoded adaptors spanning alpha/delta and beta/gamma chains. From the reads, TCRdb called clonotypes with MiXCR, one entry per CDR3 protein. Here the sample spans under 150,000 distinct CDR3 sequences, around 14% being singletons. The specimen was a population of CD138-negative cells sorted from bone marrow. All receptors come from a donor older than 35 with multiple myeloma.

This clonotype has at least ten counts. The chain has TRBV4-2 and TRBJ2-7; 7 bases agree with TRBD2. Germline V lookup: CDR1 LGHNA, CDR2 YNFKEQ. V gave up 0 bases and J gave up 2 bases; unmatched junction bases: 4. CDR3 size: 15 residues. The DNA for the CDR3 is TGTGCCAGCAGCCAAGAGTCTAGCGGAACCTACGAGCAGTACTTC. Amino acid sequence: CASSQESSGTYEQYF.

This clonotype was counted once. This chain joins TRBV7-6 and TRBJ2-2, with D perhaps TRBD1 (7 bases). Germline CDR1 is SGHVS and CDR2 is FNYEAQ. CDR3 length equals 14 residues. Deletions cut 5 bases from V and 6 bases from J, with 13 bases between. CDR3: CASSGTAGPGELFF. In DNA form, the CDR3 reads TGTGCCAGCAGCGGGACAGCGGGTCCCGGGGAGCTGTTTTTT.